This entry lists 24 T cell receptor beta chains sequenced from one sample in a study of T cells in localized non-small cell lung cancer. TCRdb keeps only in-frame clones here, not all; method: immunoSEQ multiplex PCR. The top ten clones hold around 1.7% of a sample with around 140,000 clones, roughly 90% of them seen once. The specimen was peripheral blood, collected before any cancer treatment. All receptors come from a female donor of 60 years or more with stage I lung adenocarcinoma.

V and J are TRBV5-1 and TRBJ2-7; 12 bases match TRBD1. Germline CDR1 is SGHRS and CDR2 is YFSETQ. With 3 bases clipped from V and 3 bases from J, the junction kept 13 bases outside the gene matches. This CDR3 has 18 residues. The CDR3, as DNA: TGCGCCAGCAGCTCCCCCGGGACAGGGGGCATCCTAGGCTACGAGCAGTACTTC. Protein sequence: CASSSPGTGGILGYEQYF.

The rearrangement joins TRBV4-2 to TRBJ2-5, with D possibly TRBD2 on 6 matching bases. Looked up from germline, CDR1 is LGHNA and CDR2 is YNFKEQ. There are 16 residues in the CDR3. V lost 0 bases to trimming and J lost 5 bases, with 16 bases between them. CDR3 in amino acids: CASSQEFGGVQETQYF. DNA for the CDR3: TGTGCCAGCAGCCAAGAATTTGGCGGGGTCCAGGAGACCCAGTACTTC.

The chain couples TRBV2 to TRBJ2-7; 8 bases fit TRBD2. After removal of 3 bases from V and 5 bases from J, the junction contained 15 bases not matched to a gene. Germline values: CDR1 SNHLY, CDR2 FYNNEI. The CDR3 has 17 amino acids. CDR3 protein: CASSEFALAGNLHEQYF. For the CDR3, the DNA is TGTGCCAGCAGTGAGTTCGCCTTAGCGGGAAATCTCCACGAGCAGTACTTC. The full variable domain, completed using reference TRBV2 and TRBJ2-7, is EPEVTQTPSHQVTQMGQEVILRCVPISNHLYFYWYRQILGQKVEFLVSFYNNEISEKSEIFDDQFSVERPDGSNFTLKIRSTKLEDSAMYFCASSEFALAGNLHEQYFGPGTRLTVT.

The V and J genes are TRBV4-1 and TRBJ1-3; D gene ambiguous. The V and J ends lost 1 base and 0 bases respectively, with 10 bases between them. The CDR3 covers 16 residues. The germline V gene has CDR1 MGHRA and CDR2 YSYEKL. The CDR3 DNA reads as TGCGCCAGCAGCCAAGGACTGCCGAGCTCTGGAAACACCATATATTTT. It yields the protein CASSQGLPSSGNTIYF.

This rearrangement joins TRBV5-1 to TRBJ2-3, with D perhaps TRBD1 (5 bases). The germline CDR1 and CDR2 sequences are SGHRS and YFSETQ. The V gene lost 4 bases and the J gene lost 1 base, with 10 bases spanning the gap. This CDR3 has 14 residues. The CDR3 region is CASSRQTGTDTQYF. In nucleotides, the CDR3 is TGCGCCAGCAGCCGCCAGACAGGCACAGATACGCAGTATTTT.

The chain uses TRBV5-4 and TRBJ2-3, with no clear D. The CDR3 length is 14 residues. Between the trimmed V and J ends, which lost 4 bases and 5 bases, there was a span of 14 bases. The V gene's germline CDR1 is SGHNT and CDR2 YYREEE (reference sequence). CDR3 sequence reads: CASSPRKVGDTQYF. The CDR3 nucleotides are TGTGCCAGCAGCCCCAGGAAGGTCGGAGATACGCAGTATTTT.

The rearrangement uses TRBV11-2 and TRBJ2-3, with D possibly being TRBD2 (5 bases). The length of the CDR3 is 14 residues. Deletions cut 1 base from V and 9 bases from J, with 14 bases between. From germline, CDR1 is SGHAT and CDR2 FQNNGV. The CDR3 DNA is TGTGCCAGCAGCTTAGCGACCGGTTCGGGGACGCAGTATTTT. Protein product: CASSLATGSGTQYF.

This chain joins TRBV30 and TRBJ1-2; D is ambiguous. CDR3 length equals 14 residues. Germline V gives CDR1 GTSNPN, CDR2 SVGIG (reference sequence). Trimming shortened V by 3 bases and J by 5 bases, and 16 bases separated the two germline ends. CDR3 sequence reads: CAWRRKGAHYGYTF. CDR3 sequence (DNA): TGTGCCTGGAGGCGAAAGGGCGCCCATTATGGCTACACCTTC.

V gene TRBV10-2 combines with J gene TRBJ1-5; D not certain. This CDR3 comprises 12 residues. V gave up 6 bases and J gave up 1 base, with 4 bases separating them. Germline V gives CDR1 WSHSY, CDR2 SAAADI. This chain's CDR3 is CASRNSNQPQHF. The CDR3 coding sequence is TGCGCCAGCAGGAACAGCAATCAGCCCCAGCATTTT.

The V gene is TRBV7-3, the J gene TRBJ2-3; D not certain. This CDR3 contains 13 residues. The germline V gene encodes CDR1 SGHTA and CDR2 FQGTGA. Deletions cut 5 bases from V and 0 bases from J, with 6 bases between. CDR3 coding DNA: TGTGCCAGCAGCATCCCCAGCACAGATACGCAGTATTTT. Its translation: CASSIPSTDTQYF.

V usage is TRBV2 and J usage is TRBJ1-4; weak D call: TRBD1 (5 bases). Germline values: CDR1 SNHLY, CDR2 FYNNEI. The CDR3 length is 16 residues. V was shortened by 6 bases and J by 1 base, with 15 bases between the two germline ends. The CDR3 coding sequence is TGTGCCAGCAGAACGGGGCAGGGTCAAACTAATGAAAAACTGTTTTTT. Translating gives CASRTGQGQTNEKLFF. Drawing the rest from reference TRBV2 and TRBJ1-4, the complete variable domain is EPEVTQTPSHQVTQMGQEVILRCVPISNHLYFYWYRQILGQKVEFLVSFYNNEISEKSEIFDDQFSVERPDGSNFTLKIRSTKLEDSAMYFCASRTGQGQTNEKLFFGSGTQLSVL.

This rearrangement joins TRBV5-5 to TRBJ2-7; D may match TRBD1 or TRBD2 (6 bases each). Germline CDR1 is SGHKS and CDR2 is YYEKEE (reference sequence). CDR3 length: 15 amino acids. Trimming stripped 4 bases from V and 4 bases from J, with 18 bases between. The CDR3 sequence: CASSQGLGGLYEQYF. DNA for the CDR3: TGTGCCAGCAGCCAGGGGCTAGGGGGGCTATACGAGCAGTACTTC.

The chain uses TRBV28 and TRBJ2-7, with D perhaps TRBD2 (5 bases). V lost 5 bases, J lost 3 bases, and 11 bases lay in between. The germline CDR1 and CDR2 sequences are MDHEN and SYDVKM. CDR3 length equals 13 residues. CDR3 sequence (DNA): TGTGCCAGCAGTCCCCTAGCCGTCTACGAGCAGTACTTC. The encoded protein is CASSPLAVYEQYF. The full variable domain, with the rest looked up from reference TRBV28 and TRBJ2-7, is DVKVTQSSRYLVKRTGEKVFLECVQDMDHENMFWYRQDPGLGLRLIYFSYDVKMKEKGDIPEGYSVSREKKERFSLILESASTNQTSMYLCASSPLAVYEQYFGPGTRLTVT.

In nucleotides, the CDR3 is TGTGCCAGCAGCGGAGGACTAGCGGAGAATTACTACAATGAGCAGTTCTTC. Translated, it gives CASSGGLAENYYNEQFF. The J gene is TRBJ2-1, the V gene TRBV9; 10 positions match TRBD2. The CDR3 length is 17 residues. The trim removed 3 bases at V and 3 bases at J, leaving 9 bases unmatched. Germline CDR1 is SGDLS and CDR2 is YYNGEE.

The J gene is TRBJ1-2, the V gene TRBV19, with a weak D call TRBD1 (6 bases). The CDR3 has 15 residues. Trimming removed 2 bases at V and 3 bases at J, with 13 bases between. The germline V gene has CDR1 LNHDA and CDR2 SQIVND (reference sequence). CDR3 sequence (DNA): TGTGCCAGTAGTATACCGTATGGGGGGCACTATGGCTACACCTTC. Its translation is CASSIPYGGHYGYTF. Together with reference TRBV19 and TRBJ1-2, the CDR3 gives the full variable domain: DGGITQSPKYLFRKEGQNVTLSCEQNLNHDAMYWYRQDPGQGLRLIYYSQIVNDFQKGDIAEGYSVSREKKESFPLTVTSAQKNPTAFYLCASSIPYGGHYGYTFGSGTRLTVV.

This clone showed up just a few times. V is TRBV15 and J is TRBJ2-1; possibly TRBD2 for D (5 bases). Germline CDR1 and CDR2: LNHNV and YYDKDF (reference sequence). This CDR3 has 15 residues. Deletions cut 1 base from V and 2 bases from J, with 9 bases between. In DNA form, the CDR3 reads TGTGCCACCAGCAGAGCTAGCCTACCCTACAATGAGCAGTTCTTC. Translation: CATSRASLPYNEQFF.

CDR3 DNA: TGCAGCGCCGTGGACAACTATGGCTACACCTTC. Protein sequence: CSAVDNYGYTF. The V gene is TRBV29-1, the J gene TRBJ1-2; D is undetermined. The CDR3 length is 11 residues. Germline V CDR1 and CDR2: SQVTM, ANQGSEA. Trimming took off 7 bases at V and 2 bases at J, with 8 bases between the two ends.

The chain couples TRBV6-5 to TRBJ2-1; 8 bases fit TRBD1. The CDR3 length is 12 residues. Looked up from germline, CDR1 is MNHEY and CDR2 is SVGAGI. Trimming removed 5 bases from V and 15 bases from J; junction bases left unmatched: 9. CDR3 in amino acids: CASSTRQGHWFF. As DNA, the CDR3 is TGTGCCAGCAGTACTCGACAGGGGCATTGGTTCTTC.

This chain links TRBV2 with TRBJ1-3; no firm D call. CDR1 and CDR2 (germline): SNHLY, FYNNEI. The CDR3 sequence is 13 residues long. Deletions cut 6 bases from V and 0 bases from J, with 6 bases between. CDR3 nucleotide sequence: TGTGCCAGCAGCCCAAGCTCTGGAAACACCATATATTTT. Translating it yields CASSPSSGNTIYF.

Worth noting for this clone: This may be a read error, as it is one base from a much larger clone. The DNA of the CDR3 is TGTGCCAGCAGTCCCGGGACAGGGAACACTGAAGCTTTCTTT. It codes for CASSPGTGNTEAFF. The chain uses TRBV25-1 and TRBJ1-1; 8 bases line up with TRBD1. The CDR3 contains 14 residues. Trimming took 5 bases from V and 1 from J; bases not matched to a gene: 3. Germline loops: CDR1 MGHDK, CDR2 SYGVNS.

The genes are TRBV14 and TRBJ1-1; D gene unclear. Trimming cost V 5 bases and J 3 bases, with 7 bases left between them. Germline V gene sequence: CDR1 SGHDN, CDR2 FVKESK. The CDR3 is 12 residues long. The DNA for the CDR3 is TGTGCCAGCAGCTTGCGGTACACTGAAGCTTTCTTT. This sequence encodes CASSLRYTEAFF.

This clone was detected once. The chain links TRBV29-1 to TRBJ2-1; TRBD2 agrees at 10 bases. Per germline, CDR1 SQVTM and CDR2 ANQGSEA. The CDR3 is made up of 15 amino acids. The junction had 10 bases not matched to a gene; V was cut back by 2 bases and J by 9 bases. CDR3 nucleotide sequence: TGCAGCGTTGAATCTAGCGGGAGCGTTGGTGTTGAGCAGTTCTTC. It encodes CSVESSGSVGVEQFF.

J is TRBJ2-3 and V is TRBV28; D gene ambiguous. Trimming took off 1 base at V and 0 bases at J, with 8 bases between the two ends. Germline V gene lookup returns CDR1 MDHEN and CDR2 SYDVKM. CDR3 length: 15 amino acids. The CDR3 region is CASSLSPLSTDTQYF. The CDR3 DNA reads TGTGCCAGCAGTTTATCTCCTTTAAGCACAGATACGCAGTATTTT.

The rearrangement joins TRBV7-9 to TRBJ2-1; 9 bases are a match to TRBD2. CDR3 length: 15 amino acids. Germline-derived CDR1 and CDR2 are SEHNR and FQNEAQ (reference sequence). V trimming: 0 bases; J trimming: 4 bases; junction bases outside the gene matches: 1. CDR3 nucleotide sequence: TGTGCCAGCAGCTTAGCGACTAGCGGTTACAATGAGCAGTTCTTC. Protein sequence: CASSLATSGYNEQFF. The full variable domain, rest sourced from reference TRBV7-9 and TRBJ2-1, is DTGVSQNPRHKITKRGQNVTFRCDPISEHNRLYWYRQTLGQGPEFLTYFQNEAQLEKSRLLSDRFSAERPKGSFSTLEIQRTEQGDSAMYLCASSLATSGYNEQFFGPGTRLTVL.